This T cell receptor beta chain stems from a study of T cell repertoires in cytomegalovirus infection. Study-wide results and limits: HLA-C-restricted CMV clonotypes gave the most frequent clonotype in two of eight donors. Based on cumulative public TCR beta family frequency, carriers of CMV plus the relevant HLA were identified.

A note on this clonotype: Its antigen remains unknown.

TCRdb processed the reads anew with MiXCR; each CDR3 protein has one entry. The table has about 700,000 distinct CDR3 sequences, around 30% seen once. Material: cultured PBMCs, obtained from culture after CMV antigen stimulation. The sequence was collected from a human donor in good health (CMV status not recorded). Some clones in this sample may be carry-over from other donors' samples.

CDR3 DNA: TGCAGCGTTGCGTGGGGGATGGCAGATACGCAGTATTTT. Encoded protein: CSVAWGMADTQYF. V usage is TRBV29-1 and J usage is TRBJ2-3; D is perhaps TRBD1 or TRBD2 (5 bases each). V was pared by 4 bases and J by 4 bases, with 12 bases between. This CDR3 region has 13 residues. Germline loops: CDR1 SQVTM, CDR2 ANQGSEA.